This TCR beta chain originates from a study of cytomegalovirus exposure and HLA in healthy donors. The V and J ends lost 8 bases and 4 bases, in that order; junction bases with no gene match: 6. This CDR3 spans 13 amino acids. Germline CDR1 and CDR2: MNHEY and SMNVEV (reference sequence). Notes on this clone: Its antigen is still unknown.

Broader study findings: In a later analysis, first-cohort TCR clusters were found to tend to co-occur in the 95 to 150 validation repertoires.

Assay used: immunoSEQ multiplex PCR; TCRdb lists only in-frame clones, some missing. The sample holds fewer than 150,000 clones, about 88% seen once. The receptor comes from a young man in good health and CMV-seropositive. The chain has TRBV27 and TRBJ2-7; 9 positions match TRBD1. The sequenced sample was PBMCs. The DNA for the CDR3 is TGTGCCAGCGCTCCGGGACAGGGTTACGAGCAGTACTTC. Its translation: CASAPGQGYEQYF.